This T cell receptor beta chain was obtained from a study of T cells after yellow fever vaccination. One entry per CDR3 protein results from TCRdb running MiXCR on the 5' RACE reads. In the table there are some 300,000 distinct CDR3 sequences, 8.7% of which are singletons. The CDR3 has 13 amino acids. V shed 6 bases and J shed 6 bases, with 12 bases lying between them. Germline CDR1 reads MNHEY; CDR2 reads SMNVEV (reference sequence). The receptor comes from a young man who received the YFV17D yellow fever vaccine. Material: CD4+ T cells sorted from PBMCs, obtained 5 days after the yellow fever booster vaccination. The rearrangement links TRBV27 to TRBJ2-1; tentative D call: TRBD1 (5 bases). CDR3 region: CASRLRGLNEQFF. The CDR3 region has the DNA TGTGCCAGCAGACTAAGGGGCCTCAATGAGCAGTTCTTC.